This is a list of T cell receptor beta chains from one sample in a study of T cell changes during pregnancy in multiple sclerosis. The protocol was immunoSEQ multiplex PCR, while the TCRdb copy is restricted to in-frame clones and leaves out a portion. The sample has fewer than 70,000 clones, roughly 90% seen once; the top ten hold approximately 1.5%. The sample in question was peripheral blood, obtained in the third trimester of pregnancy. These receptors all come from a female donor with multiple sclerosis, enrolled in a pregnancy study. Both conserved end residues are part of each CDR3. Each record gives: clone size, J gene, V gene, D gene, CDR3 DNA, CDR3 protein. A D gene is named only where the DNA matches it firmly. Only part of the rows carry a size: once, few, many, or a class if the clone is expanded.

clone size: .; J gene: TRBJ2-3; V gene: TRBV30; D gene: TRBD2; CDR3 DNA: TGTGCCTGGGACGAAATAGCGGGGAGCACAGATACGCAGTATTTT; CDR3 protein: CAWDEIAGSTDTQYF
clone size: few; J gene: TRBJ2-5; V gene: TRBV5-4; D gene: TRBD1; CDR3 DNA: TGTGCCAGCAGCTTGATCGGAGCGCAGGGGGCGGGAGAGACCCAGTACTTC; CDR3 protein: CASSLIGAQGAGETQYF
clone size: .; J gene: TRBJ1-2; V gene: TRBV7-2; D gene: .; CDR3 DNA: TGTGCCAGCAGCTTGGGGCAACTCTATGGCTACACCTTC; CDR3 protein: CASSLGQLYGYTF
clone size: .; J gene: TRBJ2-3; V gene: TRBV5-1; D gene: .; CDR3 DNA: TGCGCCAGCAGCTTGTATGGGCAGAACACAGATACGCAGTATTTT; CDR3 protein: CASSLYGQNTDTQYF
clone size: .; J gene: TRBJ2-7; V gene: TRBV5-8; D gene: TRBD1; CDR3 DNA: TGTGCCAGCAGCTTAGGGGGCCTTTCCTACGAGCAGTACTTC; CDR3 protein: CASSLGGLSYEQYF
clone size: few; J gene: TRBJ1-4; V gene: TRBV6-1; D gene: .; CDR3 DNA: TGTGCCAGCAGTGAAGGGGACACGACTAATGAAAAACTGTTTTTT; CDR3 protein: CASSEGDTTNEKLFF
clone size: .; J gene: TRBJ1-4; V gene: TRBV30; D gene: TRBD1; CDR3 DNA: TGTGCCTGGTCCGGGACAGGGGGCGCGGAAACTAATGAAAAACTGTTTTTT; CDR3 protein: CAWSGTGGAETNEKLFF
clone size: .; J gene: TRBJ1-1; V gene: TRBV19; D gene: .; CDR3 DNA: TGTGCCAGTTTTGACAGAAACACTGAAGCTTTCTTT; CDR3 protein: CASFDRNTEAFF
clone size: .; J gene: TRBJ1-2; V gene: TRBV7-2; D gene: TRBD1; CDR3 DNA: TGTGCCAGCAACCGGGACAGGGTCTTTGGCTACACCTTC; CDR3 protein: CASNRDRVFGYTF
clone size: .; J gene: TRBJ2-5; V gene: TRBV27; D gene: TRBD2; CDR3 DNA: TGTGCCAGCAGTTTGGGGGGGACTAGCGGGGCCCAAGAGACCCAGTACTTC; CDR3 protein: CASSLGGTSGAQETQYF
clone size: once; J gene: TRBJ2-5; V gene: TRBV6-1; D gene: TRBD2; CDR3 DNA: TGTGCCAGCGACCCAGGGAGGGACTTC; CDR3 protein: CASDPGRDF
clone size: .; J gene: TRBJ2-2; V gene: TRBV5-1; D gene: .; CDR3 DNA: TGCGCCAGCAGCTTGAAGCTAGCCGCGAACACCGGGGAGCTGTTTTTT; CDR3 protein: CASSLKLAANTGELFF
clone size: .; J gene: TRBJ2-1; V gene: TRBV4-1; D gene: TRBD2; CDR3 DNA: TGCGCCAGCAGCCCTTTAGGACTAGCGTTTGATCCCGGGTTCTTC; CDR3 protein: CASSPLGLAFDPGFF
clone size: .; J gene: TRBJ1-1; V gene: TRBV18; D gene: TRBD1; CDR3 DNA: TGTGCCAGCTCACCGGCGACAGGGTTAACGTGGGACACTGAAGCTTTCTTT; CDR3 protein: CASSPATGLTWDTEAFF
clone size: once; J gene: TRBJ2-1; V gene: TRBV28; D gene: TRBD1; CDR3 DNA: TGTGCCAGCAGTGGTTCAGGGACAGGGGGCTTCTCCTACAATGAGCAGTTCTTC; CDR3 protein: CASSGSGTGGFSYNEQFF
clone size: .; J gene: TRBJ1-1; V gene: TRBV19; D gene: .; CDR3 DNA: TGTGCCAGTAGTATAGGCCCAGACACTGAAGCTTTCTTT; CDR3 protein: CASSIGPDTEAFF
clone size: .; J gene: TRBJ1-6; V gene: TRBV30; D gene: .; CDR3 DNA: TGTGCCTGGAGTGTACCTGCAGGGCTACCCCCACCCCTCCACTTT; CDR3 protein: CAWSVPAGLPPPLHF
clone size: .; J gene: TRBJ2-3; V gene: TRBV30; D gene: TRBD2; CDR3 DNA: TGTGCCTGGAGTGACGGGGGGGGCACAGATACGCAGTATTTT; CDR3 protein: CAWSDGGGTDTQYF
clone size: .; J gene: TRBJ2-2; V gene: TRBV7-8; D gene: TRBD2; CDR3 DNA: TGTGCCAGCAGCTTAGTGTTCAGCGGGGAGTACACCGGGGAGCTGTTTTTT; CDR3 protein: CASSLVFSGEYTGELFF
clone size: once; J gene: TRBJ1-6; V gene: TRBV10-3; D gene: TRBD1; CDR3 DNA: TGTGCCATCTCACAGGGGGTAATGTCCTATAATTCACCCCTCCACTTT; CDR3 protein: CAISQGVMSYNSPLHF